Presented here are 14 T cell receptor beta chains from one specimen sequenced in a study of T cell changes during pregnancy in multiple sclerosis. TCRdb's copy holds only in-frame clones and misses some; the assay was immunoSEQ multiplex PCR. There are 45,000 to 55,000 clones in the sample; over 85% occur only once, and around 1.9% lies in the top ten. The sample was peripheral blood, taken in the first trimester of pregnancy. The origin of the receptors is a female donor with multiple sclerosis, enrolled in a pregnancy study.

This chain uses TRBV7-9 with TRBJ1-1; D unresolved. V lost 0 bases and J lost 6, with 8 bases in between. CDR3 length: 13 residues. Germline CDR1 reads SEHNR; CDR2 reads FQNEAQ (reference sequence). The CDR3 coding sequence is TGTGCCAGCAGCTTAGCAGGGAGAGCTGAAGCTTTCTTT. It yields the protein CASSLAGRAEAFF.

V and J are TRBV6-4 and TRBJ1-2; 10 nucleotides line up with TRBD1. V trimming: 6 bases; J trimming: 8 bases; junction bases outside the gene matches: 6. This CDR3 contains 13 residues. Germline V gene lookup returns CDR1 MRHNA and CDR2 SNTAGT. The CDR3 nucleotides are TGTGCCAGCAGAAATGGACAGGGGGAAGGCTACACCTTC. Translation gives CASRNGQGEGYTF.

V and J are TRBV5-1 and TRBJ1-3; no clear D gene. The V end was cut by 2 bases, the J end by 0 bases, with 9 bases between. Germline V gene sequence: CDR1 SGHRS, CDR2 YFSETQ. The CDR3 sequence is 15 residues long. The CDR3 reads CASSLNRGSGNTIYF. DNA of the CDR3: TGCGCCAGCAGCTTAAACCGGGGCTCTGGAAACACCATATATTTT.

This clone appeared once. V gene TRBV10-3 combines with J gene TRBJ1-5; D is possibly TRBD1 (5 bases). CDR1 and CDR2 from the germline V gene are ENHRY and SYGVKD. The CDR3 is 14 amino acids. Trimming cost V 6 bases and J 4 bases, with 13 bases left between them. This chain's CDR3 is CAISPGTRNQPQHF. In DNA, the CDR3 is TGTGCCATCAGCCCAGGGACTCGAAATCAGCCCCAGCATTTT.

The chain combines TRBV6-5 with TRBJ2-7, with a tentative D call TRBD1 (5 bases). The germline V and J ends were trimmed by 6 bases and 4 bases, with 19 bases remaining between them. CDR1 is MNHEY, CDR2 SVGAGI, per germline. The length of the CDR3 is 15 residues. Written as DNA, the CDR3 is TGTGCCAGCAGGCCTTTCCTCGACAGAAGGTACGAGCAGTACTTC. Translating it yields CASRPFLDRRYEQYF.

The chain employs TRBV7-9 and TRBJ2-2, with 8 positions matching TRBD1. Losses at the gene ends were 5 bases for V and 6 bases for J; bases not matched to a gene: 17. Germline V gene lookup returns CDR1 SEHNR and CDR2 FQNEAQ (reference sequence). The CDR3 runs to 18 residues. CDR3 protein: CASSLGQGFMGPSGELFF. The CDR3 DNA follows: TGTGCCAGCAGCCTAGGACAGGGTTTCATGGGGCCGTCCGGGGAGCTGTTTTTT.

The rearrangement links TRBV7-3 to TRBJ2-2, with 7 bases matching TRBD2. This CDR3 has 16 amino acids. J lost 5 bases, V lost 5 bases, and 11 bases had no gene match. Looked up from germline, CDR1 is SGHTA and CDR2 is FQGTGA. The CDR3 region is CASSPTTSFGTGELFF. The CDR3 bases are TGTGCCAGCAGCCCAACGACTAGCTTCGGTACCGGGGAGCTGTTTTTT.

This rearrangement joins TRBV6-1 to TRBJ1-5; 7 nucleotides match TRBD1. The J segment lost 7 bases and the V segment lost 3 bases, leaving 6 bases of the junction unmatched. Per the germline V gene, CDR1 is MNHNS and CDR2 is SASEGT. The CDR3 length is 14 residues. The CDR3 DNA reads TGTGCCAGCAGTGATGAGGGGGCCTGGCAGCCCCAGCATTTT. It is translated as CASSDEGAWQPQHF.

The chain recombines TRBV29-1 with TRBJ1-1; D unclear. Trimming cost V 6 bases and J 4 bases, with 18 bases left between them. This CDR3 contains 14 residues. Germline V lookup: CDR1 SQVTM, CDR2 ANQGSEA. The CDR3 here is CSVVSFGVGTEAFF. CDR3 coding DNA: TGCAGCGTCGTGTCTTTCGGGGTGGGCACTGAAGCTTTCTTT.

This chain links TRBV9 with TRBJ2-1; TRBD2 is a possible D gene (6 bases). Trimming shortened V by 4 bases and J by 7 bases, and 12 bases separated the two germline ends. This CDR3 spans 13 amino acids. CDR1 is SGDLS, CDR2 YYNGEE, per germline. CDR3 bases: TGTGCCAGCAGCCCCCGGGGGAGGAATGAGCAGTTCTTC. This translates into CASSPRGRNEQFF.

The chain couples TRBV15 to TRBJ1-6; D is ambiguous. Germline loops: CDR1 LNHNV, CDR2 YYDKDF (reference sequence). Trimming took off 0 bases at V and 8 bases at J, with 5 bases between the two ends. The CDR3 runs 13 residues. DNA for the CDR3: TGTGCCACCAGCAGAGAGTCGGATTCACCCCTCCACTTT. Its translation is CATSRESDSPLHF.

The CDR3 loop reads CASRPGLANEQFF. DNA for the CDR3: TGTGCCAGCAGACCGGGACTAGCCAATGAGCAGTTCTTC. The chain uses TRBV2 and TRBJ2-1; TRBD2 agrees at 9 bases. The CDR3 has 13 residues. Looked up from germline, CDR1 is SNHLY and CDR2 is FYNNEI. The junction had 3 bases not matched to a gene; V was cut back by 6 bases and J by 6 bases.

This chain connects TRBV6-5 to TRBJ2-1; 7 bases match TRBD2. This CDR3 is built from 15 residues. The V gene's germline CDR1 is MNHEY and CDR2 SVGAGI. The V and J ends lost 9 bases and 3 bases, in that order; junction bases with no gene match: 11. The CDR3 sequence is CASGPNAGVYNEQFF. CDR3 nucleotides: TGTGCCAGTGGCCCCAATGCGGGGGTCTACAATGAGCAGTTCTTC.

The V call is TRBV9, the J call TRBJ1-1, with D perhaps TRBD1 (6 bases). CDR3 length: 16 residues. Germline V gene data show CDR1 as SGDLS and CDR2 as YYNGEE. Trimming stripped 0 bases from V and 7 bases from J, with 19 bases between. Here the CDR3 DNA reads TGTGCCAGCAGCGTAGTTCCCAGGGAGGGGGTTAGTGAAGCTTTCTTT. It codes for CASSVVPREGVSEAFF.